This note documents a single T cell receptor beta chain sequence. Antigen: not known. The authors ran the assay at deep level. Using immunoSEQ multiplex PCR, the repertoire was profiled, and TCRdb retains in-frame clones only, with some absent. The sample shows millions of clones, 85% to 95% of them seen only once. This sample was included in a study of shared clonotypes between healthy human individuals. Study-level background: The study used three CD4 naive, three CD4 memory, two CD8 naive and one CD8 memory plate per donor.

Findings and limits, study-wide: Rarefaction exposed incomplete sorted-subset sequencing despite large depth.

The TCR originated in a man aged 18 to 30 in good health. Sequences were obtained from naive CD4+ T cells sorted from blood. Subset given: CD45RA+ positively selected.

As DNA, the CDR3 is TGCAGCGTCCTTGGAGGTCCTGAAAAACTGTTTTTT. Residues: CSVLGGPEKLFF. The rearrangement joins TRBV29-1 to TRBJ1-4, with D unclear. Germline V gene sequence: CDR1 SQVTM, CDR2 ANQGSEA. V was cut by 6 bases and J by 7 bases, with 12 bases left in between. The CDR3 has 12 amino acids. Drawing the rest from reference TRBV29-1 and TRBJ1-4, the complete variable domain is SAVISQKPSRDICQRGTSLTIQCQVDSQVTMMFWYRQQPGQSLTLIATANQGSEATYESGFVIDKFPISRPNLTFSTLTVSNMSPEDSSIYLCSVLGGPEKLFFGSGTQLSVL.